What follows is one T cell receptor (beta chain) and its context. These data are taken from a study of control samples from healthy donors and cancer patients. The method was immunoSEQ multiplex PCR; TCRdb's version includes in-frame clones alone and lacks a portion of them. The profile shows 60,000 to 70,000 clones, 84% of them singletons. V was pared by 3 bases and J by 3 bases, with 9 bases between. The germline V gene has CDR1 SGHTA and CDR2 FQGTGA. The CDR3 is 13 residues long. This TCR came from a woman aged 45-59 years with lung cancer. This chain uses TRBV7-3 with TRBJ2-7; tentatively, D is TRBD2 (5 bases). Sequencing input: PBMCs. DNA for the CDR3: TGTGCCAGCAGCTTGGGAGAGAACTACGAGCAGTACTTC. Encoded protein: CASSLGENYEQYF.